Shown below are 14 T cell receptor beta chains from a single sample sequenced in a study of blood T cells in healthy people across ages. A second PCR of 7 to 11 cycles used a sample-barcoded 5' primer and a J-beta primer mix. TCRdb re-derived calls from the 5' RACE reads in MiXCR, one entry per CDR3 protein. The table lists about 680,000 distinct CDR3 sequences, 45% to 50% of them singletons. Sequencing input: blood. Receptors were obtained from a woman aged 55-70 years in good health.

This clonotype was picked up one time. The genes are TRBV27 and TRBJ1-1, with no clear D. The V gene's germline CDR1 is MNHEY and CDR2 SMNVEV (reference sequence). This CDR3 contains 15 residues. Trimming removed 5 bases from V and 0 bases from J, with 13 bases in between. CDR3 sequence reads: CASSPAGRMNTEAFF. The CDR3 coding sequence is TGTGCCAGCAGTCCGGCCGGCCGAATGAACACTGAAGCTTTCTTT.

The chain joins TRBV23-1 to TRBJ1-4; a possible D gene is TRBD1 (6 bases). TRBV23-1 is given ORF status, its function remaining uncertain. Trimming shortened V by 3 bases and J by 6 bases, and 14 bases separated the two germline ends. The CDR3 covers 15 residues. The CDR3 DNA follows: TGCGCCAGCAGTCACCTCCGGGACACCTATGAAAAACTGTTTTTT. Translation: CASSHLRDTYEKLFF.

This clonotype was recorded at least ten times. This sequence joins TRBV7-2 and TRBJ1-4; 11 bases map to TRBD1. Germline values: CDR1 SGHTA, CDR2 FQGNSA. V dropped 5 bases and J dropped 8; count of bases not matched to a gene: 7. The CDR3 contains 15 residues. The CDR3 sequence: CASSPGQGAREKLFF. DNA for the CDR3: TGTGCCAGCAGCCCAGGACAGGGGGCGCGGGAAAAACTGTTTTTT.

This clonotype was counted a few times. At one of its ends the junction is not consistent with the germline gene, which may arise from a read error. The chain employs TRBV28 and TRBJ2-2; D remains unclear. Germline V gene data show CDR1 as MDHEN and CDR2 as SYDVKM. The CDR3 runs 12 residues. The DNA of the CDR3 is TGCGCCAGCAGCCTTTCCACCGGGGAGCTGTTTTTT. This sequence encodes CASSLSTGELFF.

The rearrangement links TRBV29-1 to TRBJ1-4; no reliable D call. Trimming left V 7 bases short and J 5 bases short, with 14 bases between. CDR1 is SQVTM, CDR2 ANQGSEA, per germline. This CDR3 region has 13 residues. The CDR3 region has the DNA TGCAGCGGAGGTGAGGGCATAAATGAAAAACTGTTTTTT. This sequence encodes CSGGEGINEKLFF.

This clonotype occurred a few times. The chain is built from TRBV10-3 and TRBJ2-5, with TRBD2 matching 11 bases. CDR3 length equals 15 residues. J gave up 0 bases and V 6 bases, and 3 bases lay outside the gene matches. Germline assignment: CDR1 ENHRY and CDR2 SYGVKD. CDR3 nucleotide sequence: TGTGCCATCAGCGGACTAGCGGGTTACCAAGAGACCCAGTACTTC. Residues: CAISGLAGYQETQYF.

The table lists this clonotype with many counts. This chain joins TRBV29-1 and TRBJ1-2, with TRBD1 as a possible D gene (5 bases). The V gene's germline CDR1 is SQVTM and CDR2 ANQGSEA. The CDR3 has 12 residues. V was shortened by 5 bases and J by 6 bases, with 13 bases between the two germline ends. CDR3 loop: CSVRRGDHGYTF. In nucleotides, the CDR3 is TGCAGCGTTCGGAGGGGAGACCATGGCTACACCTTC.

The chain has TRBV7-9 and TRBJ1-5; TRBD1 matches at 7 bases. Trimming at V came to 1 base and at J to 1 base, leaving 7 bases not matched to a gene. CDR1 SEHNR and CDR2 FQNEAQ come from the germline V gene (reference sequence). This CDR3 contains 17 residues. Here the CDR3 DNA reads TGTGCCAGCAGCTTAGGCCGGGACAGAGGAAGCAATCAGCCCCAGCATTTT. The encoded protein is CASSLGRDRGSNQPQHF.

This chain connects TRBV2 to TRBJ2-1, with 9 bases that match TRBD1. Losses at the gene ends were 3 bases for V and 7 bases for J; bases not matched to a gene: 4. Per germline, CDR1 SNHLY and CDR2 FYNNEI. This CDR3 spans 14 amino acids. The CDR3 loop is CASSDGTGTNEQFF. DNA for the CDR3: TGTGCCAGCAGTGATGGGACAGGGACTAATGAGCAGTTCTTC.

A single count supports this clonotype. The V gene is TRBV7-3, the J gene TRBJ2-7; TRBD2 matches at 16 bases. The J call may be in error: the DNA end matches TRBJ2-5 better. In germline, CDR1 is SGHTA, CDR2 FQGTGA. The CDR3 totals 17 residues. The CDR3 reads CASSSGTSGRAVETQYF. The DNA of the CDR3 is TGTGCCAGCAGCTCCGGGACTAGCGGGAGGGCCGTAGAGACCCAGTACTTC.

The chain carries TRBV10-3 and TRBJ2-5; 11 bases fit TRBD2. The CDR3 extends over 15 amino acids. In germline, CDR1 is ENHRY, CDR2 SYGVKD. After removal of 10 bases from V and 4 bases from J, the junction contained 11 bases not matched to a gene. The CDR3 sequence is CASTSGSTDRETQYF. As DNA, the CDR3 is TGTGCCAGTACTAGCGGGAGCACCGACCGAGAGACCCAGTACTTC.

The genes are TRBV5-6 and TRBJ2-3, with unresolved D. CDR3 size: 14 residues. Germline V gene sequence: CDR1 SGHDT, CDR2 YYEEEE. Trimming stripped 4 bases from V and 1 base from J, with 10 bases between. For the CDR3, the DNA is TGTGCCAGCAGCAGGCTAGACGGCACAGATACGCAGTATTTT. Protein product: CASSRLDGTDTQYF. The entire variable domain, with the rest obtained from reference TRBV5-6 and TRBJ2-3, is as follows: DAGVTQSPTHLIKTRGQQVTLRCSPKSGHDTVSWYQQALGQGPQFIFQYYEEEERQRGNFPDRFSGHQFPNYSSELNVNALLLGDSALYLCASSRLDGTDTQYFGPGTRLTVL.

The chain couples TRBV7-2 to TRBJ1-2; TRBD1 matches 12 bases. CDR1 is SGHTA, CDR2 FQGNSA, per germline. There are 16 residues in the CDR3. With V trimmed by 5 bases and J by 5 bases, 9 bases remained unmatched. DNA for the CDR3: TGTGCCAGCAGCAGTGGGAGGGGACAGGGGGCATATGGCTACACCTTC. Translating it yields CASSSGRGQGAYGYTF.

This chain connects TRBV29-1 to TRBJ2-7, with D perhaps matching TRBD2 (6 bases). Per the germline V gene, CDR1 is SQVTM and CDR2 is ANQGSEA. CDR3 length equals 14 residues. Trimming removed 3 bases from V and 3 bases from J, with 15 bases in between. In DNA form, the CDR3 reads TGCAGCGTTGATCCCACGGGAGCCGGCTACGAGCAGTACTTC. Translating it yields CSVDPTGAGYEQYF.